This TCR beta chain was retrieved from a study of Ad26.COV2.S vaccination and SARS-CoV-2 variants. Treatment denoted: over 15 received Ad26.COV2.S at low or high dose, single or two shots; several received placebo; per-sample allocation not given. Specimens were obtained on day 63 following the first vaccine or placebo injection. This table comes from immunoSEQ multiplex PCR, and its TCRdb copy is limited to in-frame clones, with some not included. The sample shows fewer than 500,000 clones, 80% to 95% of them seen only once. The CDR3 contains 14 residues. Per germline, CDR1 LNHDA and CDR2 SQIVND (reference sequence). Trimming removed 3 bases at V and 2 bases at J, with 11 bases between.

Sequenced here: peripheral blood, sampled in a trial of Ad26.COV2.S vaccine versus placebo. This TCR was recovered from a person aged 18-60 years who received the Ad26.COV2.S COVID-19 vaccine or a placebo. The V gene is TRBV19, the J gene TRBJ2-7; D gene ambiguous. This CDR3 is CASSIRAGPYEQYF. The CDR3 bases are TGTGCCAGTAGTATCCGGGCCGGACCCTACGAGCAGTACTTC.